This T cell receptor (beta chain) was captured by sequencing in a study of STAT5B mutations in CD4+ large granular lymphocyte leukemia. Per germline, CDR1 SGHDT and CDR2 YYEEEE. The V and J ends lost 0 bases and 6 bases respectively, with 9 bases between them. The CDR3 extends over 13 amino acids. Study findings and constraints: 8/27 top patient clones versus 2/35 control clones were TRBV06-family. Data were not HLA-matched across samples.

The survey-level immunoSEQ assay was used. The assay was immunoSEQ multiplex PCR, and TCRdb's table has in-frame clones only and misses some. The data show tens of thousands of clones, about four fifths seen once. With regard to this clone: Its antigen remains unknown.

The clonotype was recovered from a human donor in good health. Sequencing was carried out using CD4+ T cells from blood buffy coats. This chain connects TRBV5-6 to TRBJ1-2; D is unresolved. The CDR3 loop reads CASSLGLEDGYTF. For the CDR3, the DNA is TGTGCCAGCAGCTTGGGTCTAGAGGATGGCTACACCTTC. The full variable domain, its missing parts supplied by reference TRBV5-6 and TRBJ1-2, is DAGVTQSPTHLIKTRGQQVTLRCSPKSGHDTVSWYQQALGQGPQFIFQYYEEEERQRGNFPDRFSGHQFPNYSSELNVNALLLGDSALYLCASSLGLEDGYTFGSGTRLTVV.